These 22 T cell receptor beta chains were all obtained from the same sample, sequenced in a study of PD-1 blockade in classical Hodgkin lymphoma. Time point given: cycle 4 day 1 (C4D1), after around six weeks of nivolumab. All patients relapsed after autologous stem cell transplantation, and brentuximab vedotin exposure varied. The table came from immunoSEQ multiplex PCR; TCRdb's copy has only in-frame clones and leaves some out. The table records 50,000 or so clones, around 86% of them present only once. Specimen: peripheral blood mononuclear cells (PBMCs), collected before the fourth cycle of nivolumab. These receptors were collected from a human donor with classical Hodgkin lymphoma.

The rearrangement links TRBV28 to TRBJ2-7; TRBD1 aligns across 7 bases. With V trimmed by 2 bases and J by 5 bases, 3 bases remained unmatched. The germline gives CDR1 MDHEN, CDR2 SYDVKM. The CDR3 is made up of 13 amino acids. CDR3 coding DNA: TGTGCCAGCAGTTTAACAGGGGTCCACGAGCAGTACTTC. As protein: CASSLTGVHEQYF.

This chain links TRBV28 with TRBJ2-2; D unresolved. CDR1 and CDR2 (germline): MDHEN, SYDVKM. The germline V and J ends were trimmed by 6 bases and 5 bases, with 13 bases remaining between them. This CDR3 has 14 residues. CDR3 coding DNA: TGTGCCAGCAGCCCACTGGGCAGAACCGGGGAGCTGTTTTTT. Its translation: CASSPLGRTGELFF.

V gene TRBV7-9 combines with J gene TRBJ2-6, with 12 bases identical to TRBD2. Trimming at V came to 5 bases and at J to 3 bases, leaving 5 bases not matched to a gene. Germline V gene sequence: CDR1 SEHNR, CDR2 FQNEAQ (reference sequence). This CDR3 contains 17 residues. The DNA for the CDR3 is TGTGCCAGCAGCCCTGGACTAGCGGGATATGGGGCCAACGTCCTGACTTTC. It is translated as CASSPGLAGYGANVLTF.

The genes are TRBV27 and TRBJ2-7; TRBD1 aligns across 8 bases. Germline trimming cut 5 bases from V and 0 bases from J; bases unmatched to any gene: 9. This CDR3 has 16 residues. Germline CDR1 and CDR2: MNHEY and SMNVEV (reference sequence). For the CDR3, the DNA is TGTGCCAGCAGTGAATACGGACAGGGACTCTCCTACGAGCAGTACTTC. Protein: CASSEYGQGLSYEQYF.

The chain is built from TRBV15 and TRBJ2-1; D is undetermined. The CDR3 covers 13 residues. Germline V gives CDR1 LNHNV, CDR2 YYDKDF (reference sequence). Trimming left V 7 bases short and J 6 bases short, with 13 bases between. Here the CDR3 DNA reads TGTGCCACCAAAGGACCGCTCCCCAATGAGCAGTTCTTC. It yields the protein CATKGPLPNEQFF. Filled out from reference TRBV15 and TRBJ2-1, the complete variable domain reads DAMVIQNPRYQVTQFGKPVTLSCSQTLNHNVMYWYQQKSSQAPKLLFHYYDKDFNNEADTPDNFQSRRPNTSFCFLDIRSPGLGDTAMYLCATKGPLPNEQFFGPGTRLTVL.

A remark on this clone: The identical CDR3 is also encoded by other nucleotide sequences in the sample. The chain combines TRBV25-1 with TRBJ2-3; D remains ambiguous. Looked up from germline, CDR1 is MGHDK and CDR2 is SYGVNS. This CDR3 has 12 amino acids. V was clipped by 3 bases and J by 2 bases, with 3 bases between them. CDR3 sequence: CASSEYTDTQYF. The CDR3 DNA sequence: TGTGCCAGCAGTGAGTACACAGATACGCAGTATTTT.

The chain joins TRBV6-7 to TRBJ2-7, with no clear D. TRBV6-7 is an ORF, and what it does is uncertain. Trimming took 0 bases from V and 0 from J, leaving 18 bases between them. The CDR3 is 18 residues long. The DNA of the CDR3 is TGTGCCAGCAGTTACTCGGTCGGCAATTCTCCCGGCTCCTACGAGCAGTACTTC. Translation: CASSYSVGNSPGSYEQYF.

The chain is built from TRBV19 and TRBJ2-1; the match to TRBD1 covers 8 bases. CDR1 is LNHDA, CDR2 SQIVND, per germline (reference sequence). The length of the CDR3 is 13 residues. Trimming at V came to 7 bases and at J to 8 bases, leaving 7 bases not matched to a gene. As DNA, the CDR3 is TGTGCCAGTAAGGGGACAGGTTTCGATGAGCAGTTCTTC. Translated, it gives CASKGTGFDEQFF. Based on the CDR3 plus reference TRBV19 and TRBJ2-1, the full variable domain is DGGITQSPKYLFRKEGQNVTLSCEQNLNHDAMYWYRQDPGQGLRLIYYSQIVNDFQKGDIAEGYSVSREKKESFPLTVTSAQKNPTAFYLCASKGTGFDEQFFGPGTRLTVL.

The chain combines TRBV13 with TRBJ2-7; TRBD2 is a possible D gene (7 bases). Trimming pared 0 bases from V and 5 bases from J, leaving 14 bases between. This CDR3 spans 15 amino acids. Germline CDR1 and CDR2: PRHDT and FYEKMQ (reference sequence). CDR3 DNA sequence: TGTGCCAGCAGCTTAGGCCTAAGGGGGGGCAACGAGCAGTACTTC. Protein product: CASSLGLRGGNEQYF.

This CDR3 reads CASSFRVGIQETQYF. As DNA, the CDR3 is TGTGCCAGCAGCTTTAGGGTAGGGATTCAAGAGACCCAGTACTTC. The gene calls are TRBV5-6 and TRBJ2-5; unclear D gene. The germline V gene encodes CDR1 SGHDT and CDR2 YYEEEE. V was trimmed by 2 bases and J by 2 bases, leaving 13 bases between them. The CDR3 is made up of 15 amino acids. The full variable domain, with the rest looked up from reference TRBV5-6 and TRBJ2-5, is DAGVTQSPTHLIKTRGQQVTLRCSPKSGHDTVSWYQQALGQGPQFIFQYYEEEERQRGNFPDRFSGHQFPNYSSELNVNALLLGDSALYLCASSFRVGIQETQYFGPGTRLLVL.

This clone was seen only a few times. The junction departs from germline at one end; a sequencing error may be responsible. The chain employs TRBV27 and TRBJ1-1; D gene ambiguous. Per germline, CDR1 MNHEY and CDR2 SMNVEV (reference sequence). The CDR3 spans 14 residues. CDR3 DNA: TGTGCCAGCAGTTTCCTCCCGGGGAACGCTGAAGCTTTCTTT. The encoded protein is CASSFLPGNAEAFF.

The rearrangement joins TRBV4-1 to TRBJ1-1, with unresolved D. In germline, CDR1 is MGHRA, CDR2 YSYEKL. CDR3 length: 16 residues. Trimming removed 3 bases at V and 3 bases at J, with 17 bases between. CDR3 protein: CASSQVKGFSDTEAFF. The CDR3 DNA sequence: TGCGCCAGCAGCCAGGTAAAGGGCTTTTCGGACACTGAAGCTTTCTTT.

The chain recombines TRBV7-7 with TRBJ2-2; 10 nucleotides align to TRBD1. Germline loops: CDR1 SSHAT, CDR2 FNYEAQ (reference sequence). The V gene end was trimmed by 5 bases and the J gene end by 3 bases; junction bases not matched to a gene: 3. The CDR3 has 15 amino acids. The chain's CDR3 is CASSEGTGDTGELFF. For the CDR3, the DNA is TGTGCCAGCAGCGAGGGGACAGGGGACACCGGGGAGCTGTTTTTT. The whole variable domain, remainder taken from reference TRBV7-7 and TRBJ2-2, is GAGVSQSPRYKVTKRGQDVTLRCDPISSHATLYWYQQALGQGPEFLTYFNYEAQPDKSGLPSDRFSAERPEGSISTLTIQRTEQRDSAMYRCASSEGTGDTGELFFGEGSRLTVL.

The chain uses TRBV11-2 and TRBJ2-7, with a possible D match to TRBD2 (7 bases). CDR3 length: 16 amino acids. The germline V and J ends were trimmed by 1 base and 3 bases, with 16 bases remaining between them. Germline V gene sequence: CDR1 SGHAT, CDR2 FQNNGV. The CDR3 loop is CASSLGPGGRFYEQYF. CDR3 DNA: TGTGCCAGCAGCTTAGGACCCGGGGGGCGATTCTACGAGCAGTACTTC.

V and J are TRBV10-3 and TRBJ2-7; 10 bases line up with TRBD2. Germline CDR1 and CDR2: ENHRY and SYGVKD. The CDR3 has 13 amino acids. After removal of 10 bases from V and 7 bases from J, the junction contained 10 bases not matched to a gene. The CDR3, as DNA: TGTGCCAGCGAAGCGGGGGGGCTGGGAGAGCAGTACTTC. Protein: CASEAGGLGEQYF.

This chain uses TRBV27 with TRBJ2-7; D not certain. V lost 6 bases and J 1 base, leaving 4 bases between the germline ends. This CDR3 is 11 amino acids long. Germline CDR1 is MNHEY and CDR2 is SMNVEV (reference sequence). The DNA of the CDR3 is TGTGCCAGCAGGGGATCCTACGAGCAGTACTTC. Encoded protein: CASRGSYEQYF.

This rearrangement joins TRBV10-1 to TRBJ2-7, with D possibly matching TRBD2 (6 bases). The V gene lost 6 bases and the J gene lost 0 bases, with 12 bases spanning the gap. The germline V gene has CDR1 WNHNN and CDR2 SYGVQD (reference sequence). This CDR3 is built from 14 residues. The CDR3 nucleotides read TGCGCCAGCAGCCGGGACTTAAACTCCTACGAGCAGTACTTC. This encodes CASSRDLNSYEQYF.

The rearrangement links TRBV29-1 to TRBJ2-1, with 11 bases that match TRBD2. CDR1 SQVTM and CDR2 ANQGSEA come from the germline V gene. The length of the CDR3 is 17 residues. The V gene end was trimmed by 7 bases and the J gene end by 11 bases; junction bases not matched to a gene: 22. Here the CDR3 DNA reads TGCAGCGCTTGGGGGCCCAAGGGAGGACTAGCGGGTACTAAGCAGTTCTTC. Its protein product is CSAWGPKGGLAGTKQFF.

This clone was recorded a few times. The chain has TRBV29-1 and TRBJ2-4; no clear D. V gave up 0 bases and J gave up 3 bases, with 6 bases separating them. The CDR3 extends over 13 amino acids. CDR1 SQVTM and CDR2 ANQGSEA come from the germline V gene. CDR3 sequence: CSVEDWGKNIQYF. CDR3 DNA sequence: TGCAGCGTTGAAGACTGGGGCAAAAACATTCAGTACTTC.

The CDR3, as DNA: TGTGCCAGCAGCTTGGATTTGACAGGGGGGACCGGGTACGAGCAGTACTTC. This sequence encodes CASSLDLTGGTGYEQYF. The gene calls are TRBV5-4 and TRBJ2-7, with TRBD1 identical over 9 bases. The germline V gene encodes CDR1 SGHNT and CDR2 YYREEE (reference sequence). The V and J ends lost 0 bases and 4 bases, in that order; junction bases with no gene match: 11. The CDR3 covers 17 residues. Variable domain in full (rest from reference TRBV5-4 and TRBJ2-7): ETGVTQSPTHLIKTRGQQVTLRCSSQSGHNTVSWYQQALGQGPQFIFQYYREEENGRGNFPPRFSGLQFPNYSSELNVNALELDDSALYLCASSLDLTGGTGYEQYFGPGTRLTVT.

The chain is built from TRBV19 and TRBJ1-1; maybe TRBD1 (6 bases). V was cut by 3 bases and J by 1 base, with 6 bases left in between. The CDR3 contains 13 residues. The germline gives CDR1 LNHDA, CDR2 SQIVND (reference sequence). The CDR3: CASSMGQNTEAFF. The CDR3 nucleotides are TGTGCCAGTAGTATGGGACAGAACACTGAAGCTTTCTTT.

The DNA for the CDR3 is TGTGCCAGCAGTGGAGGGACAGGGAGATTCCAAGAGACCCAGTACTTC. Translated: CASSGGTGRFQETQYF. V and J are TRBV13 and TRBJ2-5, with TRBD1 matching 9 bases. The germline V gene has CDR1 PRHDT and CDR2 FYEKMQ (reference sequence). The CDR3 totals 16 residues. With V trimmed by 6 bases and J by 1 base, 9 bases remained unmatched.